In its sample, the clone carrying this T cell receptor beta chain was seen once. V shed 3 bases and J shed 1 base, with 17 bases lying between them. CDR3 length: 16 residues. Germline V lookup: CDR1 DFQATT, CDR2 SNEGSKA (reference sequence). This entry is derived from a study of blood T cell repertoires in COVID-19. Looking at the study overall: Acute and convalescent COVID-19 samples came from the United States, Italy and Spain.

Followed longitudinally, the Seattle patients had been enrolled during active infection. Original processing methods: Estimation of nucleated cell counts relied on the amplification of reference gene primers. Repertoires were generated with immunoSEQ multiplex PCR, while TCRdb's copy carries only in-frame clones and drops some. The DNA gave D and trimming, while V, J and clone size come from that table. The data hold some 110,000 clones, with around 80% observed a single time. This receptor was obtained from a man at least 80 years old with COVID-19, enrolled during active disease. The chain combines TRBV20-1 with TRBJ2-3, with D maybe TRBD2 (6 bases). Sequencing was done on a sample of peripheral blood. Here the CDR3 reads CSASGLAQGGTDTQYF. Written as DNA, the CDR3 is TGCAGTGCTAGTGGCCTAGCGCAAGGAGGCACAGATACGCAGTATTTT.